The entry below gives a single TCR beta chain sequence along with its context. Its specificity is not known. This record belongs to a study of cytomegalovirus exposure and HLA in healthy donors. Study results and limitations: In an earlier analysis, in 620 or so donors, most V segments appeared productive either ~90% or ~30% of the time. Presence/absence analyses supposed approximately even sequencing depth among donors. A further, later analysis showed that HLA-associated TCR beta chains (compared with equally common others) were more clonally expanded.

The PCR used 60 Vbeta and 13 Jbeta primers. Clones were read by immunoSEQ multiplex PCR, and TCRdb kept only the in-frame ones, dropping some. Of tens of thousands of clones in the sample, about two thirds were seen once. The origin of this receptor is a middle-aged woman in good health and CMV-seropositive. The specimen sequenced was PBMCs.

The CDR3 DNA reads as TGCGCCAGCAGCCGGATTCTCCGGGACAGGAACACCGGGGAGCTGTTTTTT. This encodes CASSRILRDRNTGELFF. The rearrangement links TRBV4-1 to TRBJ2-2; 7 nucleotides line up with TRBD1. With V trimmed by 4 bases and J by 1 base, 9 bases remained unmatched. Germline CDR1 reads MGHRA; CDR2 reads YSYEKL. The CDR3 consists of 17 residues.